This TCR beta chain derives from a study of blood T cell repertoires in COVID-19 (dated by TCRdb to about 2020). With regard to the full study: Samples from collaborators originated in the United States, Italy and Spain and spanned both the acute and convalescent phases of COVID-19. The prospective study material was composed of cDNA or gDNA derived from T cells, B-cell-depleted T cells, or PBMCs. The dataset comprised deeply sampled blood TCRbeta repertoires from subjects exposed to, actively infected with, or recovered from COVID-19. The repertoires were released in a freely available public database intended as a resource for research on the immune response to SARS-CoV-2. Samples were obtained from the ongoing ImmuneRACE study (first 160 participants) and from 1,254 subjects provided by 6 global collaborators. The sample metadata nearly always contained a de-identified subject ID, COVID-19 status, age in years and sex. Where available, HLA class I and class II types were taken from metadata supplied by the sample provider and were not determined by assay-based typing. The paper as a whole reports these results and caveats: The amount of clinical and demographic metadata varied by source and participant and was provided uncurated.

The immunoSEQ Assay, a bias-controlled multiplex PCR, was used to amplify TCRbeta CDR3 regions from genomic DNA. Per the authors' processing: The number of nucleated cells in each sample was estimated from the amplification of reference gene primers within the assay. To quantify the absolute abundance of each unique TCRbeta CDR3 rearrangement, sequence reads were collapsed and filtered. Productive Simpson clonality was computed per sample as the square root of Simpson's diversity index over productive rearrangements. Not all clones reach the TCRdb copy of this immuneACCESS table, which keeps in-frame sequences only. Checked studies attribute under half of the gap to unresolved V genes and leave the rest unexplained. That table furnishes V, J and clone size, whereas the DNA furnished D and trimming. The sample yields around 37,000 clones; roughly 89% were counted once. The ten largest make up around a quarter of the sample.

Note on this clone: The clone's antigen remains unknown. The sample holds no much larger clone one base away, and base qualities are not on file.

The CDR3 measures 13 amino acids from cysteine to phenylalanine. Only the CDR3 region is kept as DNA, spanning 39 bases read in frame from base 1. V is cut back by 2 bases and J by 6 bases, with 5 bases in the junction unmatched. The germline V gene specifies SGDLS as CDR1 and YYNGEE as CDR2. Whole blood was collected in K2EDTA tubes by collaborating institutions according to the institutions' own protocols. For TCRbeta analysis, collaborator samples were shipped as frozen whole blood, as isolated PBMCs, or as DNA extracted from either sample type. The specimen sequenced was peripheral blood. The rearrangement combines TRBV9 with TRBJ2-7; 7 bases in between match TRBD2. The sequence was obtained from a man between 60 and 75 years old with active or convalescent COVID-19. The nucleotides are TGTGCCAGCAGCGTCGGGACTAACGGCGAGCAGTACTTC. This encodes CASSVGTNGEQYF.